This T cell receptor (beta chain) was found in a study of cytomegalovirus exposure and HLA in healthy donors. The PCR had 60 Vbeta and 13 Jbeta primers. Here immunoSEQ multiplex PCR was the method, and the copy in TCRdb shows in-frame clones only, minus some. Here the sample spans over 80,000 clones, approximately 60% being singletons. Of note for this clone: The antigen remains unidentified.

Overall study results and limits: Many donors carried some public TCRs, although rarity characterized most TCR sequences. Later genetic work tied a missense DCLRE1C variant to beta-chain V and J trimming. Versus the roughly 640-donor mean, an Asian-associated ancestry cluster reportedly showed fewer N-insertions in a later analysis.

The CDR3 loop spans 14 amino acids. CDR1 and CDR2 from the germline V gene are SGHRS and YFSETQ. Trimming left V 7 bases short and J 5 bases short, with 18 bases between. This chain uses TRBV5-1 with TRBJ1-1, with TRBD1 as a possible D gene (6 bases). The source is a boy aged 10-17 years in good health and CMV-seropositive. Sample: PBMCs. The DNA for the CDR3 is TGCGCCAGCCATGTGGGACCCGACAGGACTGAAGCTTTCTTT. Translated: CASHVGPDRTEAFF.